The clone carrying this T cell receptor beta chain has a count of ten or more. Its antigen remains unknown. The sample comes from a study of CD8 T cells in ankylosing spondylitis. Overall study results and limits: Ankylosing spondylitis blood appeared to carry a characteristic TCR beta motif of seven to nine highly homologous variants.

The germline V gene encodes CDR1 ENHRY and CDR2 SYGVKD. The V gene lost 4 bases and the J gene lost 2 bases, with 17 bases spanning the gap. This CDR3 spans 16 amino acids. Quantitative 5'-RACE with molecular barcodes produced the TCR beta libraries. Via MiXCR, TCRdb re-called the 5' RACE reads, giving one row per CDR3 protein. The sample holds more than 100,000 distinct CDR3 sequences, about an eighth seen once. V is TRBV10-3 and J is TRBJ1-2; possible D gene TRBD1, 6 bases. The TCR originated in a female donor with ankylosing spondylitis or in good health (not recorded which). Sequencing was carried out using blood, either unsorted or a sorted T cell fraction (not recorded which). CDR3 sequence (DNA): TGTGCCATCAGTGCCTCGGGGGGGGGCGGAAACTATGGCTACACCTTC. Protein sequence: CAISASGGGGNYGYTF.